The source of this T cell receptor (beta chain) is a study of blood T cells in healthy people across ages. General study points: TCR beta diversity was tightly associated with the proportion of naive T cells. Unsorted PBMCs blocked a conclusive comparison of naive and antigen-experienced cells.

Alongside a J-beta primer mix, a sample-barcoded 5' primer served in a second PCR lasting about 6 to 11 cycles. Per sample, CDR3-containing paired-end reads numbered at least 3 million. One entry per CDR3 protein, called by TCRdb with MiXCR from the 5' RACE reads. The profile shows about 650,000 distinct CDR3 sequences, 32% of them singletons. The junction had 5 bases not matched to a gene; V was cut back by 1 base and J by 7 bases. The germline gives CDR1 DFQATT, CDR2 SNEGSKA (reference sequence). This CDR3 region has 15 residues. This clonotype appeared many times. Its cognate antigen is unknown. V and J are TRBV20-1 and TRBJ2-1; TRBD2 matches 12 bases. Sequenced sample: blood. The sequence came from a woman of 80 years or more in good health. This CDR3 is CSARGLAGGRNEQFF. CDR3 bases: TGCAGTGCTAGAGGTCTAGCGGGGGGGCGGAATGAGCAGTTCTTC.